This TCR beta chain was sequenced during a study of cytomegalovirus exposure and HLA in healthy donors. A note on this clone: Its target is not known.

General study points: Only CMV serostatus was available as immune exposure information.

V lost 0 bases and J lost 4; bases outside the gene matches: 4. The germline V gene encodes CDR1 SGHRS and CDR2 YFSETQ. CDR3 size: 15 residues. The PCR contained 60 Vbeta and 13 Jbeta primers. Clones were read by immunoSEQ multiplex PCR, and TCRdb kept only the in-frame ones, dropping some. The data show some 210,000 clones, with 70% to 80% seen just once and approximately 3.8% held by the top ten. The receptor's source is a male donor in good health and CMV-seronegative. Material: PBMCs. The V call is TRBV5-1, the J call TRBJ1-1, with 9 bases lining up with TRBD1. CDR3 region: CASSLVGTGTTEAFF. The DNA of the CDR3 is TGCGCCAGCAGCTTGGTGGGGACAGGGACCACTGAAGCTTTCTTT.